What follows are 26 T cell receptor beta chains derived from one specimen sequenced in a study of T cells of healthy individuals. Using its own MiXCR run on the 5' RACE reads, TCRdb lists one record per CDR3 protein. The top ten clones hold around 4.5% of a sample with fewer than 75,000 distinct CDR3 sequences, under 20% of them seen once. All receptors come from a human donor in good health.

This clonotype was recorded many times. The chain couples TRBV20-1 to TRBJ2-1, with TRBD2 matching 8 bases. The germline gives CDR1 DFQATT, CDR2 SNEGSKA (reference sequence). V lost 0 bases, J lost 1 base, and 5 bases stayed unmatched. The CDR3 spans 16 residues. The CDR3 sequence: CSARDRGGRSYNEQFF. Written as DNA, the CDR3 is TGCAGTGCTAGAGATCGGGGCGGGAGGTCCTACAATGAGCAGTTCTTC.

CDR3 loop: CASSWEDSLQELFF. The CDR3 nucleotides read TGCGCCAGCAGCTGGGAGGACAGCCTTCAGGAACTGTTTTTT. The chain uses TRBV5-1 and TRBJ1-4, with D possibly TRBD1 on 6 matching bases. The V gene's germline CDR1 is SGHRS and CDR2 YFSETQ. This CDR3 has 14 amino acids. The ends were cut back, 3 bases at V and 12 bases at J, with 18 bases in the middle. Variable domain in full (rest from reference TRBV5-1 and TRBJ1-4): KAGVTQTPRYLIKTRGQQVTLSCSPISGHRSVSWYQQTPGQGLQFLFEYFSETQRNKGNFPGRFSGRQFSNSRSEMNVSTLELGDSALYLCASSWEDSLQELFFGSGTQLSVL.

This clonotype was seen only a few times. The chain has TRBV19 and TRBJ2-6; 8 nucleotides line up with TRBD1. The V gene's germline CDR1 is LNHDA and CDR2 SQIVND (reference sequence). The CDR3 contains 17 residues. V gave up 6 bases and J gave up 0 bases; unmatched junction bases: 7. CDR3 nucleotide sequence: TGTGCCAGTAGCTCATGGACAGGGACCTCTGGGGCCAACGTCCTGACTTTC. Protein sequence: CASSSWTGTSGANVLTF.

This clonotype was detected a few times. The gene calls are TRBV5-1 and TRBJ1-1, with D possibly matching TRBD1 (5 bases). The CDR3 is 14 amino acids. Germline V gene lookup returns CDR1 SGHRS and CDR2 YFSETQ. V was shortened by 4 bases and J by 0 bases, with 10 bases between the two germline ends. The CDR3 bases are TGCGCCAGCAGCCCTGACAGTATGAACACTGAAGCTTTCTTT. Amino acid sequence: CASSPDSMNTEAFF.

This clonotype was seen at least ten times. CDR3 loop: CASSLRRNEQFF. In DNA form, the CDR3 reads TGTGCCAGCAGTTTGAGGCGAAATGAGCAGTTCTTC. J is TRBJ2-1 and V is TRBV12-3 or TRBV12-4; D is undetermined. This CDR3 contains 12 residues. Trimming removed 3 bases at V and 7 bases at J, with 7 bases between.

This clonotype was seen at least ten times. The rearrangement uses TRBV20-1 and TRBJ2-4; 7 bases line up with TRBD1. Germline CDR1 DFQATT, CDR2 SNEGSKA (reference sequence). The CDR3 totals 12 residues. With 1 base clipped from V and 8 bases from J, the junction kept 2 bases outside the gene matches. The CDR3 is CSARGTGYIQYF. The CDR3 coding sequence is TGCAGTGCTAGAGGGACAGGATACATTCAGTACTTC.

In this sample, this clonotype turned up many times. The CDR3 sequence: CASSWADTQYF. CDR3 DNA sequence: TGTGCCAGCAGTTGGGCAGATACGCAGTATTTT. The V gene is TRBV28, the J gene TRBJ2-3; D is unclear. The germline CDR1 and CDR2 sequences are MDHEN and SYDVKM. The CDR3 is 11 residues long. Trimming took 4 bases from V and 4 from J, leaving 3 bases between them.

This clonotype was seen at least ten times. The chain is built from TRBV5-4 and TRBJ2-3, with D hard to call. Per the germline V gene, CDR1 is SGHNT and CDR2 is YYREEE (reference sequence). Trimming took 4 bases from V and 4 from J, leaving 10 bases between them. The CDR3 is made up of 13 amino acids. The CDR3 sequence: CASSPRWADTQYF. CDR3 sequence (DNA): TGTGCCAGCAGCCCTCGGTGGGCAGATACGCAGTATTTT.

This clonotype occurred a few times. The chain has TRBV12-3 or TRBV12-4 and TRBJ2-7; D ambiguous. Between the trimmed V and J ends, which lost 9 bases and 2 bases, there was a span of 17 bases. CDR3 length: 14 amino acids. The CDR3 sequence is CASQLGRVTYEQYF. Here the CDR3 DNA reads TGTGCCAGTCAATTGGGTAGGGTAACCTACGAGCAGTACTTC.

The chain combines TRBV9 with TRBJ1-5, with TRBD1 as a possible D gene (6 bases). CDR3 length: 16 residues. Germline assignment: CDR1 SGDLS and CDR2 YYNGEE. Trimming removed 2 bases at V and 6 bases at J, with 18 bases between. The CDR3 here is CASSVNTGKPGQPQHF. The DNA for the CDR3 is TGTGCCAGCAGCGTTAACACAGGGAAACCGGGTCAGCCCCAGCATTTT.

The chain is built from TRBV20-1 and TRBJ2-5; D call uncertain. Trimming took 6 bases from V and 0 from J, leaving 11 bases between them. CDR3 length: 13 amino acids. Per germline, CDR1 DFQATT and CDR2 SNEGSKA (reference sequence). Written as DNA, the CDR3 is TGCAGTGCAACACCGATCAACCAAGAGACCCAGTACTTC. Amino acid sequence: CSATPINQETQYF.

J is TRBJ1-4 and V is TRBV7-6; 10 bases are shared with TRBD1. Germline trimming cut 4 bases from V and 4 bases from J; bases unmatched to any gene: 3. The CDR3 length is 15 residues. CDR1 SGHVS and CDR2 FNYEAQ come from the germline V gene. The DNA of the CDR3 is TGTGCCAGCAGCTCCCGGGACAGGGGTAATGAAAAACTGTTTTTT. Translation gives CASSSRDRGNEKLFF.

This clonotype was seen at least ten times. For the CDR3, the DNA is TGTGCCACCAGCCGAGGACAGACATTCAACACCGGGGAGCTGTTTTTT. Translating gives CATSRGQTFNTGELFF. This sequence joins TRBV24-1 and TRBJ2-2; tentatively, D is TRBD1 (6 bases). Germline-derived CDR1 and CDR2 are KGHDR and SFDVKD. V shed 7 bases and J shed 2 bases, with 16 bases lying between them. The CDR3 sequence is 16 residues long.

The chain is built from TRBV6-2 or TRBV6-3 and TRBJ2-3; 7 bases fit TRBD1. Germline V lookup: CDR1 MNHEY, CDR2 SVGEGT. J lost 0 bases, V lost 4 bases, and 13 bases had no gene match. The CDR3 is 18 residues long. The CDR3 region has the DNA TGTGCCAGCAGTTCTTCCGGGACAGCACTCTCAAGCACAGATACGCAGTATTTT. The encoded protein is CASSSSGTALSSTDTQYF.

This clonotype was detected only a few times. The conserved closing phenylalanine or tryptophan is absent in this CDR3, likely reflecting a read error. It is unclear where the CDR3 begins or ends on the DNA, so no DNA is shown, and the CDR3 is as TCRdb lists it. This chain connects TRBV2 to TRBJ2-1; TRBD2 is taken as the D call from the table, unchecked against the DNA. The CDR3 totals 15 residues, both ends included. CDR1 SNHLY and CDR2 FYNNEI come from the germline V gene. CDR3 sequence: CASSDETSGRGPPLS.

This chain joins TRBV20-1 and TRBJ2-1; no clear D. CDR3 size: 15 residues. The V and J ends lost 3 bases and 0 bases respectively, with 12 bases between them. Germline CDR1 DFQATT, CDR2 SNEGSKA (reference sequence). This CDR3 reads CSARERWSSYNEQFF. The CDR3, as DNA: TGCAGTGCTAGGGAAAGGTGGAGCTCCTACAATGAGCAGTTCTTC.

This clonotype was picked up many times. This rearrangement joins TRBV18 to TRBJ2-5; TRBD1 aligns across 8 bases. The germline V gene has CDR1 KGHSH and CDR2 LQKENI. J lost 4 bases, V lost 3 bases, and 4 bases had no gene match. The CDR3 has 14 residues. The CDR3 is CASSPRTGRETQYF. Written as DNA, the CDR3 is TGTGCCAGCTCACCGAGGACAGGGAGAGAGACCCAGTACTTC.

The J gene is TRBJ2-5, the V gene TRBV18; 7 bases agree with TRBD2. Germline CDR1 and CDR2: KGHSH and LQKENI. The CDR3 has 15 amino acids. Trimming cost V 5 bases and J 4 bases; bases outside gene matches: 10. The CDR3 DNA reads TGTGCCAGCTCAAGTGGCCTAGCGGTTACAGAGACCCAGTACTTC. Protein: CASSSGLAVTETQYF.

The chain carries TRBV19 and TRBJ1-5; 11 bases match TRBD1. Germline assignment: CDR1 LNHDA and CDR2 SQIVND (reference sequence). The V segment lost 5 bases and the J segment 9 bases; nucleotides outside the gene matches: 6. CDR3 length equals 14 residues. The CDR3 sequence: CASSWDRGSGPQHF. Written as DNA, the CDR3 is TGTGCCAGTAGTTGGGACAGGGGGAGCGGGCCCCAGCATTTT.

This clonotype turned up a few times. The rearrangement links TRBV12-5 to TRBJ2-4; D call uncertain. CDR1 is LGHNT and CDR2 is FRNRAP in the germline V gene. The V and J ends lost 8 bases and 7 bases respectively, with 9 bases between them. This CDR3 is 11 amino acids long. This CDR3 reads CASTARNIQYF. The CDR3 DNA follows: TGTGCTAGTACAGCGAGGAACATTCAGTACTTC. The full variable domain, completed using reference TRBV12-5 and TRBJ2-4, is DARVTQTPRHKVTEMGQEVTMRCQPILGHNTVFWYRQTMMQGLELLAYFRNRAPLDDSGMPKDRFSAEMPDATLATLKIQPSEPRDSAVYFCASTARNIQYFGAGTRLSVL.

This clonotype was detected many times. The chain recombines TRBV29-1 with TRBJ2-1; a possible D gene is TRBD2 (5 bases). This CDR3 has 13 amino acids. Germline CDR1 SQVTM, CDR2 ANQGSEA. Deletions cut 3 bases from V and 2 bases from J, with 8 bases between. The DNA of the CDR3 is TGCAGCGTTGAGTCCGGGACCTACAATGAGCAGTTCTTC. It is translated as CSVESGTYNEQFF.

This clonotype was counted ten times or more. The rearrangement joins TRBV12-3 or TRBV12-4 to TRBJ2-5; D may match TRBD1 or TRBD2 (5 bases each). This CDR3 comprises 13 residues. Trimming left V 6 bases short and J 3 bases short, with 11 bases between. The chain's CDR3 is CASRGTGKETQYF. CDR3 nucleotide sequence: TGTGCCAGCAGGGGGACGGGAAAAGAGACCCAGTACTTC.

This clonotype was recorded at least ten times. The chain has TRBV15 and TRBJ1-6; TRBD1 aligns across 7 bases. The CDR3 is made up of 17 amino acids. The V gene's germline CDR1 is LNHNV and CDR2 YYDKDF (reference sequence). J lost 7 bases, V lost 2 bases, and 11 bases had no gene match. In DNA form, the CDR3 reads TGTGCCACCAGCAGACGACAGGGAGCAATGGAGAATTCACCCCTCCACTTT. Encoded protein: CATSRRQGAMENSPLHF.

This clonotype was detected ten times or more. In DNA, the CDR3 is TGTGCCAGCAGCTCCAAGATGACTAGCGGGAGGGGCACCTACAATGAGCAGTTCTTC. It yields the protein CASSSKMTSGRGTYNEQFF. The rearrangement links TRBV7-2 to TRBJ2-1; 14 bases fit TRBD2. Germline trimming cut 4 bases from V and 2 bases from J; bases unmatched to any gene: 10. The CDR3 is 19 amino acids. Germline CDR1 is SGHTA and CDR2 is FQGNSA.

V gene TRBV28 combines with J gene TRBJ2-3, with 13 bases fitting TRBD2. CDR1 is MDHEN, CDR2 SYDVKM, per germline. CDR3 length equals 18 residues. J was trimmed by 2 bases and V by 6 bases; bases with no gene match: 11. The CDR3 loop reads CASRAGLAGDHSTDTQYF. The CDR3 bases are TGTGCCAGCAGGGCTGGACTAGCGGGGGACCATTCCACAGATACGCAGTATTTT. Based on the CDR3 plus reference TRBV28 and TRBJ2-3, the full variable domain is DVKVTQSSRYLVKRTGEKVFLECVQDMDHENMFWYRQDPGLGLRLIYFSYDVKMKEKGDIPEGYSVSREKKERFSLILESASTNQTSMYLCASRAGLAGDHSTDTQYFGPGTRLTVL.

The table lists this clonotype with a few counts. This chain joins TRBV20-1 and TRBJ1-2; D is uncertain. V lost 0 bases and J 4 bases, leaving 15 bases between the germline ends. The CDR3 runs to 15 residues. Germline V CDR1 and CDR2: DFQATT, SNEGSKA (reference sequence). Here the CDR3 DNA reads TGCAGTGCTAGAGAACGAGCCCCGGCAAGCTATGGCTACACCTTC. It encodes CSARERAPASYGYTF.